Each of the 14 T cell receptor beta chains below was sequenced from the same sample in a study of early T cells in non-severe SARS-CoV-2 infection. TCRdb reprocessed the 5' RACE reads via MiXCR and lists one record per CDR3 protein. This table has about 33,000 distinct CDR3 sequences, approximately 5.4% appearing once. What was sequenced was whole blood. The receptors here all came from an adult who was a healthcare worker with PCR-confirmed SARS-CoV-2 infection or an uninfected control (not recorded which).

This clonotype was found many times. The chain links TRBV4-1 to TRBJ2-5, with TRBD2 as a possible D gene (6 bases). This CDR3 comprises 14 residues. Germline V CDR1 and CDR2: MGHRA, YSYEKL. Trimming removed 0 bases at V and 4 bases at J, with 9 bases between. The CDR3 sequence: CASSQDSGRETQYF. DNA for the CDR3: TGCGCCAGCAGCCAAGATTCCGGGAGAGAGACCCAGTACTTC.

In its sample, this clonotype was seen many times. The V and J genes are TRBV6-5 and TRBJ2-1; possibly TRBD1 for D (6 bases). V was shortened by 5 bases and J by 0 bases, with 11 bases between the two germline ends. This CDR3 contains 15 residues. The germline CDR1 and CDR2 sequences are MNHEY and SVGAGI. The CDR3 DNA follows: TGTGCCAGCAGTAGGGGGTCGAGCTCCTACAATGAGCAGTTCTTC. This codes for CASSRGSSSYNEQFF.

The V and J genes are TRBV20-1 and TRBJ1-1; D is unclear. Germline V CDR1 and CDR2: DFQATT, SNEGSKA (reference sequence). V was trimmed by 3 bases and J by 5 bases, leaving 16 bases between them. The CDR3 has 14 residues. CDR3 nucleotides: TGCAGTGCTAGCCCATCCCCCGGATATACTGAAGCTTTCTTT. Translated: CSASPSPGYTEAFF.

The CDR3 nucleotides are TGTGCCAGCTCACCCGGGGAGGACACTGAAGCTTTCTTT. Its protein is CASSPGEDTEAFF. The chain links TRBV18 to TRBJ1-1; no clear D. This CDR3 spans 13 amino acids. V shed 3 bases and J shed 3 bases, with 8 bases lying between them. Germline-derived CDR1 and CDR2 are KGHSH and LQKENI.

This clonotype showed up many times. The chain uses TRBV5-1 and TRBJ2-4, with TRBD2 matching 9 bases. Trimming cost V 0 bases and J 1 base; bases outside gene matches: 5. This CDR3 contains 17 residues. From germline, CDR1 is SGHRS and CDR2 YFSETQ. In DNA form, the CDR3 reads TGCGCCAGCAGCTTGGCAGCGGGGGGCGTTGCCAAAAACATTCAGTACTTC. Translated: CASSLAAGGVAKNIQYF.

In this sample, this clonotype turned up many times. The genes are TRBV3-1 and TRBJ2-2; 7 nucleotides line up with TRBD1. Germline CDR1 is LGHDT and CDR2 is YNNKEL (reference sequence). With V trimmed by 5 bases and J by 8 bases, 8 bases remained unmatched. This CDR3 has 14 residues. CDR3 residues: CASSYQTGRGELFF. In nucleotides, the CDR3 is TGTGCCAGCAGCTACCAGACAGGGAGAGGGGAGCTGTTTTTT.

The chain is built from TRBV11-2 and TRBJ2-3; D gene ambiguous. CDR1 SGHAT and CDR2 FQNNGV come from the germline V gene. This CDR3 contains 13 residues. V lost 1 base and J 2 bases, leaving 4 bases between the germline ends. CDR3 DNA: TGTGCCAGCAGCTTAGCTTTCACAGATACGCAGTATTTT. This gives the protein CASSLAFTDTQYF.

This clonotype has more than one count but fewer than ten. The V call is TRBV12-3 or TRBV12-4, the J call TRBJ1-1; D possibly corresponds to TRBD1 (6 bases). This CDR3 spans 12 amino acids. Trimming took 7 bases from V and 4 from J, leaving 10 bases between them. CDR3 coding DNA: TGTGCCAGCATCGGGGGCTCCACTGAAGCTTTCTTT. As protein: CASIGGSTEAFF.

The J gene is TRBJ1-1, the V gene TRBV6-1; D is ambiguous. The CDR3 runs 20 residues. V gave up 8 bases and J gave up 2 bases, with 33 bases separating them. Germline CDR1 reads MNHNS; CDR2 reads SASEGT. In DNA, the CDR3 is TGTGCCAGCTCCGGAGGTGGCAAGGTGTCAGGACCTGATACCAACACTGAAGCTTTCTTT. This codes for CASSGGGKVSGPDTNTEAFF.

This clonotype occurred many times. The chain's CDR3 is CASSVGRSGNTIYF. In DNA, the CDR3 is TGTGCCAGCAGCGTAGGAAGATCTGGAAACACCATATATTTT. The V and J genes are TRBV9 and TRBJ1-3; unclear D gene. Germline assignment: CDR1 SGDLS and CDR2 YYNGEE. Trimming took 0 bases from V and 1 from J, leaving 5 bases between them. The length of the CDR3 is 14 residues. The full variable domain, in which reference TRBV9 and TRBJ1-3 provide the parts outside the CDR3, is DSGVTQTPKHLITATGQRVTLRCSPRSGDLSVYWYQQSLDQGLQFLIQYYNGEERAKGNILERFSAQQFPDLHSELNLSSLELGDSALYFCASSVGRSGNTIYFGEGSWLTVV.

This clonotype was recorded a few times. CDR3 nucleotide sequence: TGCGCCAGCAGCCAAGTGGCGGGATCCTACGAGCAGTACTTC. It yields the protein CASSQVAGSYEQYF. The chain carries TRBV4-1 and TRBJ2-7; TRBD2 might be the D (6 bases). CDR3 size: 14 residues. Trimming pared 1 base from V and 1 base from J, leaving 8 bases between. Germline V gives CDR1 MGHRA, CDR2 YSYEKL.

This clonotype was observed at least ten times. This sequence joins TRBV9 and TRBJ1-5; a possible D gene is TRBD1 (6 bases). V lost 0 bases and J 3 bases, leaving 7 bases between the germline ends. The length of the CDR3 is 14 residues. In germline, CDR1 is SGDLS, CDR2 YYNGEE. CDR3 loop: CASSVGGPNQPQHF. The CDR3 coding sequence is TGTGCCAGCAGCGTAGGGGGGCCCAATCAGCCCCAGCATTTT.

Details on this clonotype: A single base separates this from a much larger clone, so it may be a read error. The chain is built from TRBV5-4 and TRBJ2-3; TRBD2 might be the D (6 bases). The length of the CDR3 is 14 residues. Germline lookup yields CDR1 SGHNT and CDR2 YYREEE (reference sequence). The CDR3 DNA reads TGTGCCTGCAGCTTGGACGGGGGTTCAGATACGCAGTATTTT. Protein product: CACSLDGGSDTQYF.

This clonotype appeared many times. The rearrangement links TRBV7-3 to TRBJ2-1, with 9 bases aligning to TRBD2. Germline CDR1 SGHTA, CDR2 FQGTGA. There are 15 residues in the CDR3. V was pared by 3 bases and J by 5 bases, with 5 bases of the junction left unmatched. In DNA form, the CDR3 reads TGTGCCAGCAGCTTGGCTAGCGGGGCCCACAATGAGCAGTTCTTC. Translated: CASSLASGAHNEQFF.